This T cell receptor beta chain originates from a study of shared clonotypes between healthy human individuals. Study-wide background: Each donor's CD4 naive and CD4 memory cells filled three plates apiece, CD8 naive two, and CD8 memory one.

Study-level findings and limits: Clonotypes not shared had lower generation probabilities than those common to all four donors.

Turning to this clone: Its target is not known.

In the study's own analysis: Junction-only sequences produced by ImmunoSEQ had no quality scores, so filtering differed. The table came from immunoSEQ multiplex PCR; TCRdb's copy has only in-frame clones and leaves some out. That table is the source of V, J and clone size, and D and trimming were worked out from the DNA. Here the sample spans roughly 2,300,000 clones, approximately 90% being singletons. The TCR was taken from a man aged 18 to 35 in good health. Some clones in this sample may be carry-over from other donors' samples. The specimen sequenced was naive CD4+ T cells from PBMCs. Subset meaning: CD45RA+ positively selected.

CDR3 sequence reads: CATDSGASTDTQYF. DNA for the CDR3: TGTGCCACCGACAGCGGGGCAAGCACAGATACGCAGTATTTT. The chain carries TRBV6-1 and TRBJ2-3; TRBD2 matches at 7 bases. V lost 10 bases to trimming and J lost 0 bases; unmatched junction nucleotides: 7. The CDR3 has 14 amino acids. Germline CDR1 and CDR2: MNHNS and SASEGT.